Below are 22 T cell receptor beta chains sequenced from a single sample in a study of T cell repertoires in cytomegalovirus infection. TCRdb reanalysed the reads using MiXCR and keeps one entry per CDR3 protein. The table records hundreds of thousands of distinct CDR3 sequences, about 33% of them present only once. The sequencing sample was made of PBMCs. These receptors originate from a human donor in good health (CMV status not recorded). Some clones in this sample may be carry-over from other donors' samples.

The chain has TRBV7-6 and TRBJ2-3, with a tentative D call TRBD1 (6 bases). V was cut by 2 bases and J by 1 base, with 13 bases left in between. CDR1 SGHVS and CDR2 FNYEAQ come from the germline V gene. The CDR3 contains 16 residues. The CDR3 spells CASSLTPKGGTDTQYF. DNA for the CDR3: TGTGCCAGCAGCTTAACTCCCAAGGGGGGCACAGATACGCAGTATTTT.

The genes are TRBV19 and TRBJ2-3, with D uncertain. The CDR3 has 15 amino acids. CDR1 is LNHDA and CDR2 is SQIVND in the germline V gene (reference sequence). The V gene lost 7 bases and the J gene lost 4 bases, with 18 bases spanning the gap. The CDR3 DNA reads TGTGCCAGTACCATCACCGCCAGGAACCCAGATACGCAGTATTTT. This gives the protein CASTITARNPDTQYF.

Comment on this clonotype: A single base separates this from a much larger clone, so it may be a read error. The chain recombines TRBV7-6 with TRBJ2-7; D is unclear. The CDR3 loop spans 13 amino acids. CDR1 and CDR2 (germline): SGHVS, FNYEAQ. Trimming took 3 bases from V and 2 from J, leaving 8 bases between them. The CDR3 region has the DNA TGTGCCAGCAGCTTTCAGAGTACCTACGAGCAGTACTTC. Amino acids: CASSFQSTYEQYF.

This clonotype has a handful of counts. The rearrangement joins TRBV9 to TRBJ1-3; unclear D gene. Germline CDR1 reads SGDLS; CDR2 reads YYNGEE. The CDR3 contains 14 residues. Trimming removed 3 bases from V and 4 bases from J, with 11 bases in between. The CDR3 sequence: CASSGAAAGNTIYF. The CDR3 bases are TGTGCCAGCAGCGGGGCCGCGGCGGGAAACACCATATATTTT. The entire variable domain, with the rest obtained from reference TRBV9 and TRBJ1-3, is as follows: DSGVTQTPKHLITATGQRVTLRCSPRSGDLSVYWYQQSLDQGLQFLIQYYNGEERAKGNILERFSAQQFPDLHSELNLSSLELGDSALYFCASSGAAAGNTIYFGEGSWLTVV.

This clonotype was observed a few times. This chain links TRBV11-3 with TRBJ2-5; TRBD2 might be the D (5 bases). V was shortened by 5 bases and J by 2 bases, with 12 bases between the two germline ends. CDR1 is SGHNT and CDR2 is YENEEA in the germline V gene. CDR3 length: 14 amino acids. The CDR3 reads CASSNDPGQETQYF. CDR3 coding DNA: TGTGCCAGCAGCAACGACCCGGGGCAAGAGACCCAGTACTTC.

This clonotype was found a few times. The V and J genes are TRBV24-1 and TRBJ2-1, with D tentatively TRBD1 (6 bases). CDR3 length: 15 amino acids. The germline V gene encodes CDR1 KGHDR and CDR2 SFDVKD. The V and J ends lost 4 bases and 0 bases respectively, with 9 bases between them. The CDR3 loop is CATSERTVSYNEQFF. In DNA, the CDR3 is TGTGCCACCAGTGAACGGACAGTCTCCTACAATGAGCAGTTCTTC.

The genes are TRBV5-5 and TRBJ2-3; no clear D gene. CDR3 length: 16 amino acids. V lost 1 base to trimming and J lost 5 bases, with 17 bases between them. Germline V CDR1 and CDR2: SGHKS, YYEKEE (reference sequence). The CDR3 protein is CASSLRSGLGGDTQYF. CDR3 sequence (DNA): TGTGCCAGCAGCTTGCGAAGTGGCTTGGGTGGAGATACGCAGTATTTT.

A word on this clonotype: One end of the junction varies from germline; a read error may be responsible. V is TRBV20-1 and J is TRBJ2-3, with D unclear. Per germline, CDR1 DFQATT and CDR2 SNEGSKA (reference sequence). The CDR3 is made up of 14 amino acids. In DNA, the CDR3 is TGCAGTGCTACACTTACACGAAGCACAGATACGCAGTCTTTT. Amino acid sequence: CSATLTRSTDTQSF.

The chain employs TRBV7-8 and TRBJ1-1; D is ambiguous. V was pared by 6 bases and J by 4 bases, with 21 bases between. The CDR3 is made up of 16 amino acids. The V gene's germline CDR1 is SGHVS and CDR2 FQNEAQ. The DNA of the CDR3 is TGTGCCAGCAGTTCTAAGGGCGGAGCTGGTCGCACTGAAGCTTTCTTT. Its translation is CASSSKGGAGRTEAFF.

The CDR3 reads CASKRGLAKDTQYF. CDR3 sequence (DNA): TGTGCCAGCAAGAGGGGACTAGCGAAAGATACGCAGTATTTT. The chain combines TRBV6-2 or TRBV6-3 with TRBJ2-3; 10 positions match TRBD2. The V and J ends lost 7 bases and 5 bases, in that order; junction bases with no gene match: 6. The CDR3 extends over 14 amino acids. CDR1 MNHEY and CDR2 SVGEGT come from the germline V gene.

This clonotype has more than one count but fewer than ten. The V gene is TRBV7-8, the J gene TRBJ1-2; D not resolved. V was clipped by 8 bases and J by 0 bases, with 10 bases between them. CDR3 length equals 13 residues. Germline CDR1 is SGHVS and CDR2 is FQNEAQ. This CDR3 reads CASVSGANYGYTF. DNA for the CDR3: TGTGCCAGCGTATCGGGAGCTAACTATGGCTACACCTTC.

The chain uses TRBV4-1 and TRBJ2-4; the D gene is possibly TRBD1 (5 bases). V was pared by 0 bases and J by 0 bases, with 12 bases between. The CDR3 sequence is 17 residues long. Germline CDR1 is MGHRA and CDR2 is YSYEKL. CDR3 sequence reads: CASSQETTGLAKNIQYF. CDR3 sequence (DNA): TGCGCCAGCAGCCAAGAGACAACAGGCCTAGCCAAAAACATTCAGTACTTC.

The sample holds a few counts of this clonotype. The V gene is TRBV20-1, the J gene TRBJ1-1; D is ambiguous. V lost 3 bases to trimming and J lost 1 base, with 9 bases between them. Germline V gene sequence: CDR1 DFQATT, CDR2 SNEGSKA (reference sequence). The CDR3 extends over 13 amino acids. CDR3 in amino acids: CSARIAGNTEAFF. CDR3 DNA sequence: TGCAGTGCTAGGATTGCGGGGAACACTGAAGCTTTCTTT.

As to this clonotype: Since a much larger clone is just one base distant, this may be a read error. This sequence joins TRBV7-6 and TRBJ2-1; 9 bases match TRBD2. CDR1 is SGHVS, CDR2 FNYEAQ, per germline. CDR3 length: 15 residues. The CDR3 DNA reads as TGTGCCAGCAGCTTAAGGGCTAGCGGGGACAATGGGCAGTTCTTC. Protein sequence: CASSLRASGDNGQFF. Supplemented by reference TRBV7-6 and TRBJ2-1, the full variable domain reads GAGVSQSPRYKVTKRGQDVALRCDPISGHVSLYWYRQALGQGPEFLTYFNYEAQQDKSGLPNDRFSAERPEGSISTLTIQRTEQRDSAMYRCASSLRASGDNGQFFGPGTRLTVL.

The chain employs TRBV6-1 and TRBJ2-3; 8 bases are a match to TRBD2. The trim removed 7 bases at V and 8 bases at J, leaving 17 bases unmatched. Germline CDR1 is MNHNS and CDR2 is SASEGT. The CDR3 consists of 16 residues. In DNA, the CDR3 is TGTGCCAGCAACCCGTGGGGGGCGGGGGGTCAAGGTACGCAGTATTTT. Translated: CASNPWGAGGQGTQYF.

The chain is built from TRBV5-6 and TRBJ1-2; unclear D gene. Trimming shortened V by 5 bases and J by 8 bases, and 19 bases separated the two germline ends. The CDR3 runs 14 residues. CDR1 SGHDT and CDR2 YYEEEE come from the germline V gene. CDR3 bases: TGTGCCAGCAGACCTACAGCTTACCCTACAGGCTACACCTTC. This codes for CASRPTAYPTGYTF.

This clonotype was counted many times. The CDR3 nucleotides read TGTGCCAGCAGCTTTCAGGGACCGGGAACGGATCAGCCCCAGCATTTT. This codes for CASSFQGPGTDQPQHF. V gene TRBV7-2 combines with J gene TRBJ1-5, with D possibly TRBD1 on 5 matching bases. This CDR3 has 16 amino acids. Germline V gene data show CDR1 as SGHTA and CDR2 as FQGNSA. Trimming shortened V by 3 bases and J by 5 bases, and 17 bases separated the two germline ends.

V is TRBV6-5 and J is TRBJ1-4; 9 nucleotides line up with TRBD1. Germline V gene lookup returns CDR1 MNHEY and CDR2 SVGAGI. CDR3 length: 16 amino acids. V was clipped by 0 bases and J by 6 bases; unmatched bases: 5. The chain's CDR3 is CASSYSNRGRYEKLFF. DNA for the CDR3: TGTGCCAGCAGTTACTCTAACAGGGGGCGTTATGAAAAACTGTTTTTT.

This clonotype was detected only a few times. The genes are TRBV20-1 and TRBJ2-1; the D gene is possibly TRBD1 (5 bases). Germline V CDR1 and CDR2: DFQATT, SNEGSKA (reference sequence). The CDR3 totals 14 residues. V lost 2 bases to trimming and J lost 4 bases, with 12 bases between them. CDR3 in amino acids: CSARPPQGYNEQFF. The CDR3 DNA follows: TGCAGTGCTAGACCCCCTCAGGGATACAATGAGCAGTTCTTC.

Details on this clonotype: A much bigger clone sits one base away, suggesting this may be a read error. The rearrangement uses TRBV6-2 or TRBV6-3 and TRBJ2-5; D is unclear. The germline gives CDR1 MNHEY, CDR2 SVGEGT. This CDR3 spans 15 amino acids. The CDR3 protein is CDSSYGDTKQETQYF. The CDR3 DNA sequence: TGTGACAGCAGTTATGGAGACACAAAACAAGAGACCCAGTACTTC.

This rearrangement joins TRBV19 to TRBJ2-6; no firm D call. Trimming shortened V by 8 bases and J by 3 bases, and 11 bases separated the two germline ends. CDR1 and CDR2 from the germline V gene are LNHDA and SQIVND (reference sequence). This CDR3 is built from 14 residues. The CDR3: CASSTRSGANVLTF. The CDR3 nucleotides read TGTGCCAGTTCTACCCGGAGTGGGGCCAACGTCCTGACTTTC. Based on the CDR3 plus reference TRBV19 and TRBJ2-6, the full variable domain is DGGITQSPKYLFRKEGQNVTLSCEQNLNHDAMYWYRQDPGQGLRLIYYSQIVNDFQKGDIAEGYSVSREKKESFPLTVTSAQKNPTAFYLCASSTRSGANVLTFGAGSRLTVL.

There are many counts of this clonotype. V gene TRBV18 combines with J gene TRBJ2-3; TRBD2 aligns across 8 bases. Unmatched junction bases numbered 4, after V lost 0 bases and J lost 2 bases. Germline V gene sequence: CDR1 KGHSH, CDR2 LQKENI. The CDR3 extends over 16 amino acids. In DNA form, the CDR3 reads TGTGCCAGCTCACCACCGGCGGGGGGTCTCACAGATACGCAGTATTTT. Its protein product is CASSPPAGGLTDTQYF.